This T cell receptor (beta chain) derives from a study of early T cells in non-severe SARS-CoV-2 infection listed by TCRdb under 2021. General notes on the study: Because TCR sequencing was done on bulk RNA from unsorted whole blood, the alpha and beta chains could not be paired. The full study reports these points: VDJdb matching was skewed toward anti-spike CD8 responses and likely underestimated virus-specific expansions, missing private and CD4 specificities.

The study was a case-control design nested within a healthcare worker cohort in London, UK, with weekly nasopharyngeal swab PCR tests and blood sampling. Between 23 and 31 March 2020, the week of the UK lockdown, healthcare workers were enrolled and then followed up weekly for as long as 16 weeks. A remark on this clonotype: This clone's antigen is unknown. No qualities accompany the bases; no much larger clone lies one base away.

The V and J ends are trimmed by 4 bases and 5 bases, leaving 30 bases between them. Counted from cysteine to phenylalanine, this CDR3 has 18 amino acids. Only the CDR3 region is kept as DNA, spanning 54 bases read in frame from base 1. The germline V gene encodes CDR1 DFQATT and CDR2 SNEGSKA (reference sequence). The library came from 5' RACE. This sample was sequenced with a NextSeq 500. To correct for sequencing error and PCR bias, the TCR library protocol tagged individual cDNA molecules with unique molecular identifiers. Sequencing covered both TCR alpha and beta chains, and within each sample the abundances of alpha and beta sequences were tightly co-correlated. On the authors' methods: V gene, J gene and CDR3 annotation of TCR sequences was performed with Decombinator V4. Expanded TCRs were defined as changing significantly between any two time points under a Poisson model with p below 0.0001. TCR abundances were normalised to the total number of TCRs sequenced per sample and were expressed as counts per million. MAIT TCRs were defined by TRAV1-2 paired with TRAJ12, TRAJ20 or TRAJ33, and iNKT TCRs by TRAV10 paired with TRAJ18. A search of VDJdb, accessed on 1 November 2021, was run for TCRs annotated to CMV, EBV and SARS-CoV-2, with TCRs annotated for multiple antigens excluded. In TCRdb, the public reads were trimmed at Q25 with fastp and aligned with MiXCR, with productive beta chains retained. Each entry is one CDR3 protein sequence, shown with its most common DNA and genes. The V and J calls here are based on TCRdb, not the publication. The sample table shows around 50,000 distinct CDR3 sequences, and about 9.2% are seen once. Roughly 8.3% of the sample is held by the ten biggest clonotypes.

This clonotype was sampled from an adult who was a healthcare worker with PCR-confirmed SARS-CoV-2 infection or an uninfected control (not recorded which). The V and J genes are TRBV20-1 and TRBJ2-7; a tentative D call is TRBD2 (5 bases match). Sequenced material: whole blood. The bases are TGCAGTGCTATCGATAAACTAGGGCTTCAGTCCGCCCCCCACGAGCAGTACTTC. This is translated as CSAIDKLGLQSAPHEQYF.